Below are 21 T cell receptor beta chains sequenced from a single sample in a study of blood T cell repertoires in COVID-19. Repertoires were generated with immunoSEQ multiplex PCR, while TCRdb's copy carries only in-frame clones and drops some. The sample lists some 220,000 clones; 80% were seen once. Specimen: peripheral blood. The receptors derive from a woman between 65 and 79 years old with acute or convalescent COVID-19.

The J gene is TRBJ2-1, the V gene TRBV2; 7 bases agree with TRBD1. The CDR3 has 12 amino acids. The germline CDR1 and CDR2 sequences are SNHLY and FYNNEI. The trim removed 11 bases at V and 8 bases at J, leaving 9 bases unmatched. CDR3 sequence: CAATGDVDEQFF. In DNA form, the CDR3 reads TGTGCCGCAACAGGGGATGTGGATGAGCAGTTCTTC.

This chain links TRBV30 with TRBJ2-2; 7 bases match TRBD1. The CDR3 sequence is 19 residues long. Germline V gives CDR1 GTSNPN, CDR2 SVGIG (reference sequence). J gave up 0 bases and V 0 bases, and 13 bases lay outside the gene matches. The CDR3 bases are TGTGCCTGGAGTGTACTGGCACAGGGGTCGTTCGCGAACACCGGGGAGCTGTTTTTT. It is translated as CAWSVLAQGSFANTGELFF. The entire variable domain, with the rest obtained from reference TRBV30 and TRBJ2-2, is as follows: SQTIHQWPATLVQPVGSPLSLECTVEGTSNPNLYWYRQAAGRGLQLLFYSVGIGQISSEVPQNLSASRPQDRQFILSSKKLLLSDSGFYLCAWSVLAQGSFANTGELFFGEGSRLTVL.

This chain uses TRBV30 with TRBJ2-1; D gene ambiguous. Between the trimmed V and J ends, which lost 6 bases and 9 bases, there was a span of 18 bases. The V gene's germline CDR1 is GTSNPN and CDR2 SVGIG (reference sequence). This CDR3 has 13 residues. CDR3 in DNA: TGTGCCTGCCGTCCCGGCGAGGTAGGTGAGCAGTTCTTC. This encodes CACRPGEVGEQFF.

With regard to this clone: This specimen includes other DNA sequences encoding the same CDR3. V usage is TRBV18 and J usage is TRBJ1-2, with TRBD1 matching 9 bases. Germline CDR1 and CDR2: KGHSH and LQKENI. This CDR3 region has 14 residues. V lost 4 bases and J lost 2; bases outside the gene matches: 2. The CDR3 loop is CASSLGQGNYGYTF. The CDR3 DNA sequence: TGTGCCAGCTCACTGGGACAGGGAAACTATGGCTACACCTTC.

The chain has TRBV27 and TRBJ2-7; 7 bases are a match to TRBD1. The V and J ends lost 4 bases and 3 bases, in that order; junction bases with no gene match: 3. CDR1 is MNHEY, CDR2 SMNVEV, per germline (reference sequence). This CDR3 comprises 13 residues. The CDR3 nucleotides are TGTGCCAGCAGTTCGCGGACAGGCTACGAGCAGTACTTC. This translates into CASSSRTGYEQYF.

The chain is built from TRBV4-2 and TRBJ1-2, with D possibly being TRBD1 (6 bases). The V and J ends lost 0 bases and 4 bases respectively, with 15 bases between them. This CDR3 is 16 amino acids long. Germline V gene sequence: CDR1 LGHNA, CDR2 YNFKEQ. CDR3: CASSQDVGAPVYGYTF. The CDR3 nucleotides are TGTGCCAGCAGCCAAGATGTGGGGGCCCCTGTCTATGGCTACACCTTC.

With regard to this clone: The sample contains more than one DNA sequence encoding this CDR3. CDR3 nucleotide sequence: TGTGCCAGCTCACAGGGACTAGCGGGGGGGTCCAACCAAGAGACCCAGTACTTC. Its translation is CASSQGLAGGSNQETQYF. The rearrangement links TRBV18 to TRBJ2-5; 16 bases match TRBD2. J lost 0 bases, V lost 4 bases, and 5 bases had no gene match. The CDR3 contains 18 residues. Per the germline V gene, CDR1 is KGHSH and CDR2 is LQKENI.

The genes are TRBV5-1 and TRBJ2-3; 8 nucleotides align to TRBD2. V was pared by 4 bases and J by 6 bases, with 10 bases of the junction left unmatched. This CDR3 is built from 15 residues. Germline CDR1 and CDR2: SGHRS and YFSETQ. The CDR3 region has the DNA TGCGCCAGCAGCCCGGAGGGGACTAGGGGGGATACGCAGTATTTT. Translated, it gives CASSPEGTRGDTQYF.

This chain uses TRBV10-3 with TRBJ2-1; D may be TRBD2 (5 bases). The CDR3 is made up of 13 amino acids. Germline lookup yields CDR1 ENHRY and CDR2 SYGVKD. Trimming removed 6 bases from V and 3 bases from J, with 9 bases in between. The CDR3 sequence: CAISSGDYNEQFF. CDR3 bases: TGTGCCATCAGCTCCGGGGACTACAATGAGCAGTTCTTC.

This clone is a singleton in its sample. The rearrangement links TRBV5-4 to TRBJ1-1, with 7 bases that match TRBD1. The CDR3 totals 14 residues. Germline V gene sequence: CDR1 SGHNT, CDR2 YYREEE (reference sequence). After removal of 4 bases from V and 2 bases from J, the junction contained 5 bases not matched to a gene. CDR3: CASSPGQQNTEAFF. The CDR3 DNA is TGTGCCAGCAGCCCGGGACAGCAAAACACTGAAGCTTTCTTT.

The V gene is TRBV18, the J gene TRBJ2-7, with no clear D. The CDR3 has 17 residues. Germline V gene data show CDR1 as KGHSH and CDR2 as LQKENI. The V end lost 3 bases, the J end lost 0 bases, and 18 bases lay between the germline ends. As DNA, the CDR3 is TGTGCCAGCTCACCCCTAAAAATGCAGGCCAGCTCCTACGAGCAGTACTTC. This sequence encodes CASSPLKMQASSYEQYF.

The chain has TRBV28 and TRBJ2-5; tentative D call: TRBD2 (5 bases). Germline V gene data show CDR1 as MDHEN and CDR2 as SYDVKM. V was trimmed by 6 bases and J by 3 bases, leaving 8 bases between them. This CDR3 has 12 amino acids. The CDR3 protein is CASSSGKETQYF. Written as DNA, the CDR3 is TGTGCCAGCAGCTCCGGGAAAGAGACCCAGTACTTC.

V is TRBV15 and J is TRBJ1-3, with TRBD1 matching over 9 bases. The CDR3 loop spans 15 amino acids. CDR1 and CDR2 from the germline V gene are LNHNV and YYDKDF (reference sequence). Trimming at V came to 3 bases and at J to 8 bases, leaving 8 bases not matched to a gene. CDR3 sequence reads: CATSSISTGGDTIYF. CDR3 bases: TGTGCCACCAGCAGTATATCGACAGGGGGGGACACCATATATTTT.

This rearrangement joins TRBV15 to TRBJ2-7; 9 nucleotides agree with TRBD1. CDR3 length: 16 amino acids. V was pared by 5 bases and J by 5 bases, with 13 bases of the junction left unmatched. Germline CDR1 is LNHNV and CDR2 is YYDKDF (reference sequence). CDR3 region: CATSLSSWDRAHEQYV. The CDR3 DNA sequence: TGTGCCACCAGCTTAAGCTCTTGGGACAGGGCACACGAGCAGTACGTC.

The rearrangement uses TRBV3-1 (or the pseudogene TRBV3-2) and TRBJ1-2; no definite D call. CDR1 LGHDT and CDR2 YNNKEL come from the germline V gene (reference sequence). V lost 8 bases and J lost 5, with 9 bases in between. This CDR3 spans 11 amino acids. CDR3 amino acids: CASGTEYGYTF. As DNA, the CDR3 is TGTGCCAGCGGCACAGAGTATGGCTACACCTTC.

The rearrangement links TRBV5-4 to TRBJ1-3; D is perhaps TRBD1 (5 bases). Germline V gene sequence: CDR1 SGHNT, CDR2 YYREEE (reference sequence). The CDR3 consists of 15 residues. V dropped 2 bases and J dropped 4 bases, with 13 bases sitting between them. Here the CDR3 reads CASSFGGILGNTIYF. CDR3 nucleotide sequence: TGTGCCAGCAGCTTCGGGGGAATCTTGGGAAACACCATATATTTT.

The chain carries TRBV19 and TRBJ2-1; maybe TRBD1 (6 bases). V was trimmed by 11 bases and J by 3 bases, leaving 11 bases between them. The germline CDR1 and CDR2 sequences are LNHDA and SQIVND (reference sequence). CDR3 length equals 12 residues. CDR3 protein: CAVQGFYNEQFF. The CDR3 nucleotides are TGTGCCGTCCAGGGGTTCTACAATGAGCAGTTCTTC.

The gene calls are TRBV5-1 and TRBJ2-5; D possibly corresponds to TRBD1 (5 bases). Germline V gives CDR1 SGHRS, CDR2 YFSETQ. V was cut by 4 bases and J by 4 bases, with 17 bases left in between. The CDR3 length is 15 residues. The CDR3 DNA follows: TGCGCCAGCAGCACGGGTCAGGACATCGGAGAGACCCAGTACTTC. This sequence encodes CASSTGQDIGETQYF. The variable domain in full, completed from reference TRBV5-1 and TRBJ2-5, reads KAGVTQTPRYLIKTRGQQVTLSCSPISGHRSVSWYQQTPGQGLQFLFEYFSETQRNKGNFPGRFSGRQFSNSRSEMNVSTLELGDSALYLCASSTGQDIGETQYFGPGTRLLVL.

The V and J genes are TRBV15 and TRBJ2-2; 9 nucleotides match TRBD1. This CDR3 is 16 amino acids long. The ends lost 3 bases at V and 1 base at J; junction bases unmatched: 3. Germline V CDR1 and CDR2: LNHNV, YYDKDF (reference sequence). CDR3 sequence: CATSRGTGMNTGELFF. CDR3 bases: TGTGCCACCAGCAGGGGGACAGGGATGAACACCGGGGAGCTGTTTTTT. The whole variable domain, filled in from reference TRBV15 and TRBJ2-2, reads DAMVIQNPRYQVTQFGKPVTLSCSQTLNHNVMYWYQQKSSQAPKLLFHYYDKDFNNEADTPDNFQSRRPNTSFCFLDIRSPGLGDTAMYLCATSRGTGMNTGELFFGEGSRLTVL.

The genes are TRBV9 and TRBJ2-1; TRBD2 is a possible D gene (5 bases). V was cut by 3 bases and J by 0 bases, with 13 bases left in between. CDR1 and CDR2 from the germline V gene are SGDLS and YYNGEE. The CDR3 has 16 residues. CDR3: CASSARRASSYNEQFF. As DNA, the CDR3 is TGTGCCAGCAGCGCCCGGCGGGCAAGCTCCTACAATGAGCAGTTCTTC.

The rearrangement links TRBV7-3 to TRBJ1-5, with D possibly being TRBD1 (5 bases). Germline V gene lookup returns CDR1 SGHTA and CDR2 FQGTGA. V was clipped by 5 bases and J by 4 bases, with 9 bases between them. The CDR3 loop spans 13 amino acids. In DNA, the CDR3 is TGTGCCAGCAGCCAACAGGAGAATCAGCCCCAGCATTTT. Encoded protein: CASSQQENQPQHF.